This T cell receptor (beta chain) was sequenced in a study of shared clonotypes between healthy human individuals (dated by TCRdb to about 2020). Study-wide context: The cohort comprised a couple of women and a few men aged 18 to 49 years. Per donor, three plates each were used for CD4 naive and CD4 memory, two for CD8 naive, and one for CD8 memory. Blood TCR repertoires of a handful of healthy adults were deeply sequenced to estimate repertoire size and the extent of clonotype sharing between individuals. Libraries were prepared and TCR repertoires were sequenced by different laboratories using diverse techniques, in order to increase sequencing depth and limit assay-specific biases. Per donor, leukapheresis produced somewhere between about 0.8 and 9 billion PBMCs.

Using the deep immunoSEQ assay, multiplex PCR amplified TCR CDR3 regions from genomic DNA. Genomic DNA extracted from each cell subset was distributed evenly over all wells of several immunoSEQ 96-well plates, and each plate served as one replicate. For sorted subsets, approximately 210 ng of genomic DNA, equivalent to about 30,000 T cell genomes, went into each replicate PCR. Purified libraries were quantified with a Qubit 3.0 fluorometer, sized on a Bioanalyzer 2100, and re-quantified with the KAPA Library Quantification kit. Every immunoSEQ 96-well plate was sequenced on a dedicated single-read 150-cycle Illumina NextSeq 550 flow cell. On the authors' methods: Because the immunoSEQ output included only junctional sequences and no quality scores, the filtering could not be the same as the filtering used for full-length reads. Sequences were annotated with PyIR, a Python wrapper for IgBLAST v1.9, using IMGT germline references to assign V/J genes and CDR3. Reads were removed for weak V/J assignments (E-value above 1e-6), missing CDR3, stop codons, out-of-frame junctions, or ambiguous translated residues. A V3J clonotype was defined by an identical inferred V gene, J gene, and CDR3 amino acid sequence. Percentage overlap between repertoires was calculated by dividing the number of shared unique clonotypes by the size of the smaller repertoire. Richness of each repertoire was evaluated using RTK rarefaction, the Chao1 estimator, and Recon v2.1 estimates of unobserved clonotypes. For all TCRbeta clonotypes obtained by the gDNA method from a few donors, generation probabilities were computed with OLGA. Sourced from immuneACCESS, this table was stored by TCRdb with only in-frame sequences that have V and J called. A share of the clones is absent; for the studies checked, an unresolved V gene accounts for under half, and the remainder has no known explanation. V and J calls and clone size follow that table, whereas D and trimming were derived from the DNA. Present in this sample are about 1,900,000 clones, just under 95% of which were seen just once. The leading ten clones occupy 1% to 1.5% of the sample.

Germline trimming amounts to 2 bases on V and 7 bases on J, with 15 as the count of junction bases outside the gene matches. Per the germline V gene (reference sequence), LNHDA is the CDR1 and SQIVND is the CDR2. The CDR3 numbers 19 residues from cysteine through phenylalanine. Just the 57-base CDR3 DNA is kept, in frame starting at base 1. On the study overall, not on this receptor specifically: Estimated clonotype richness was generally larger for naive than for memory subsets. Pairwise subsampling led to the expectation that sequencing depth would affect the degree of clonotype sharing among donors. The genetic and exposure-history diversity represented was limited by the small number of donors. Compared with non-shared clonotypes, clonotypes shared by all four sorted-subset donors had higher generation probabilities. Incomplete sequencing was indicated by rarefaction of sorted-subset datasets, despite the large sequencing depth. Only blood was sampled, and tissue TCR repertoires likely differ from those in blood. When several donors were compared, the shared fraction of clonotypes was 5% to 6.5% for naive CD4, 3.5% to 4% for naive CD8, 2% to 2.5% for memory CD4, and approximately 0.4% for memory CD8.

CD8 naive samples were obtained by positive selection for CCR7 among CD45RO-negative cells, yielding a CD45RA+CCR7+ population from which TemRA cells were excluded. Donors were healthy HIV-negative adults with no recently reported acute infections or vaccinations. Only Caucasian adults living in Nashville, Tennessee, USA were represented among the donors. After blood collection by leukapheresis, PBMCs were isolated using Ficoll-Histopaque density gradient centrifugation and then cryopreserved in the vapor phase of liquid nitrogen. Analytical flow cytometry was used to check the purity and quantity of each magnetically sorted T cell population. From each sorted fraction, genomic DNA was isolated and quantified by UV absorbance on a Nanodrop 2000c. As regards this clone: Its antigen is not yet known. Base qualities are not provided; no much larger clone lies one nucleotide away.

This receptor was identified in a man between 18 and 35 years old in good health. Sequencing was performed on naive CD8+ T cells sorted from blood. The label giving this sample's cell subset or site can be read as: CD45RA+CCR7+. The rearrangement combines TRBV19 with TRBJ2-2, with 11 bases aligning to TRBD2. CDR3 protein: CASSIPRTSGQTRDGELFF. At the DNA level, the sequence is TGTGCCAGTAGTATACCCCGGACTAGCGGGCAGACGAGAGACGGGGAGCTGTTTTTT.